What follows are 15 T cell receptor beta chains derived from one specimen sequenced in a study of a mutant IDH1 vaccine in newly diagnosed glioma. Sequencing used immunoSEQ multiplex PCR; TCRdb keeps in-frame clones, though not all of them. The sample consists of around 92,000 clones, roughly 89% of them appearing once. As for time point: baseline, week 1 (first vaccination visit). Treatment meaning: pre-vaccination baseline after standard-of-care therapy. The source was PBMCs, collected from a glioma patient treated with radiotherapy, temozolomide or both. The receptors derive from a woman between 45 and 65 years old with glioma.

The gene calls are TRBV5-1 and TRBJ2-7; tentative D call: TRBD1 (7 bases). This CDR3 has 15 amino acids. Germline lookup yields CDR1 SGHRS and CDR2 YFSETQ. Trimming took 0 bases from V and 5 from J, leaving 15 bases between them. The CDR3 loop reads CASSLVSSGGHEQYF. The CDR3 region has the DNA TGCGCCAGCAGCTTGGTATCTTCAGGGGGGCACGAGCAGTACTTC.

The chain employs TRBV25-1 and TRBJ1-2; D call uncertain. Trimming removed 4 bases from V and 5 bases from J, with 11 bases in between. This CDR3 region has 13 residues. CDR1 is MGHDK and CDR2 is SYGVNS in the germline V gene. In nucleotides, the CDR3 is TGTGCCAGCAGTGTGGACGGGGTTTATGGCTACACCTTC. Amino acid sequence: CASSVDGVYGYTF.

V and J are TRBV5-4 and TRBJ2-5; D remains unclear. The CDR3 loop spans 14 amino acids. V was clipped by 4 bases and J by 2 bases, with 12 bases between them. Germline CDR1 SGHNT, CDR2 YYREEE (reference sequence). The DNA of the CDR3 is TGTGCCAGCAGCCTAGGACCATCTCAAGAGACCCAGTACTTC. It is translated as CASSLGPSQETQYF.

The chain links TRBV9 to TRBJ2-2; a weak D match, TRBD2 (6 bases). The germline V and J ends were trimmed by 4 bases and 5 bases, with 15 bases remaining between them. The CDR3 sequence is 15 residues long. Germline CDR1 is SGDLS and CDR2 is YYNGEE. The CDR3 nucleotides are TGTGCCAGCAGCCCCCCGGGACTCCGGACCGGGGAGCTGTTTTTT. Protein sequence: CASSPPGLRTGELFF. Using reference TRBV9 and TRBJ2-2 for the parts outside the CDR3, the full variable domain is DSGVTQTPKHLITATGQRVTLRCSPRSGDLSVYWYQQSLDQGLQFLIQYYNGEERAKGNILERFSAQQFPDLHSELNLSSLELGDSALYFCASSPPGLRTGELFFGEGSRLTVL.

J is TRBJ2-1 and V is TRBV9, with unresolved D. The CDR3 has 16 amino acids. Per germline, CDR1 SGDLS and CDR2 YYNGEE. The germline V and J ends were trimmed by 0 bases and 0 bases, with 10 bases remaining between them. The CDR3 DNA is TGTGCCAGCAGCGTAGAACGGCAGAGCTCCTACAATGAGCAGTTCTTC. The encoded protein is CASSVERQSSYNEQFF.

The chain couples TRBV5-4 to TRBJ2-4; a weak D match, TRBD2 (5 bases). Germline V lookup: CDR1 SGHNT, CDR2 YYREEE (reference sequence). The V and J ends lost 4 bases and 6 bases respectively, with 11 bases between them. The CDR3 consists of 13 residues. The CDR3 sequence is CASSIERGNIQYF. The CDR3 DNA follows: TGTGCCAGCAGCATAGAACGGGGAAACATTCAGTACTTC.

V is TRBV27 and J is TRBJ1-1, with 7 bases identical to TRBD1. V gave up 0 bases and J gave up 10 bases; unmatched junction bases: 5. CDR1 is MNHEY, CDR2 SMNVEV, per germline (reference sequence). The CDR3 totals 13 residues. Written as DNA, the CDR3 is TGTGCCAGCAGTTTATCACCGACAGGGCGAGCTTTCTTT. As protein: CASSLSPTGRAFF.

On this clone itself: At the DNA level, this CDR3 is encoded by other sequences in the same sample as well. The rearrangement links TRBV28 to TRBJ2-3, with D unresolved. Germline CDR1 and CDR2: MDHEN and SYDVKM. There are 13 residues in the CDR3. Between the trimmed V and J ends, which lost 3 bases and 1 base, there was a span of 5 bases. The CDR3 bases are TGTGCCAGCAGTTTCTCTGGCACAGATACGCAGTATTTT. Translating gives CASSFSGTDTQYF.

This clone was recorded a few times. Here the CDR3 reads CASSLMGEAHYEQYF. The CDR3 region has the DNA TGTGCCAGCAGCTTGATGGGGGAGGCCCACTACGAGCAGTACTTC. The rearrangement links TRBV5-6 to TRBJ2-7; D is possibly TRBD2 (6 bases). Per the germline V gene, CDR1 is SGHDT and CDR2 is YYEEEE. The CDR3 sequence is 15 residues long. V lost 1 base and J lost 3, with 14 bases in between. Together with reference TRBV5-6 and TRBJ2-7, the CDR3 gives the full variable domain: DAGVTQSPTHLIKTRGQQVTLRCSPKSGHDTVSWYQQALGQGPQFIFQYYEEEERQRGNFPDRFSGHQFPNYSSELNVNALLLGDSALYLCASSLMGEAHYEQYFGPGTRLTVT.

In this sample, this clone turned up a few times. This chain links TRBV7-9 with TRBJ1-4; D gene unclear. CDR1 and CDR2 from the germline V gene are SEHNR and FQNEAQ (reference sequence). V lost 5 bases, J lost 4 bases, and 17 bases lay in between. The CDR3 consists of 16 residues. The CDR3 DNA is TGTGCCAGCAGCGAAACTGCGAGGCAGGTTAATGAAAAACTGTTTTTT. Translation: CASSETARQVNEKLFF.

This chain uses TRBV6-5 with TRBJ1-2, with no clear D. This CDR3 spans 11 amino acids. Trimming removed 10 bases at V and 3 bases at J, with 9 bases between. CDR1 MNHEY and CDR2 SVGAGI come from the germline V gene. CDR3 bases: TGTGCCATAGGGAGGGACTATGGCTACACCTTC. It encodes CAIGRDYGYTF.

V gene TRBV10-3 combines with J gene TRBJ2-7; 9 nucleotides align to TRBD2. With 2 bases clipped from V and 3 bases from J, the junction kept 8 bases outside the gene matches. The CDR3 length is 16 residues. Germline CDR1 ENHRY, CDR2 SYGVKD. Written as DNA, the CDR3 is TGTGCCATCAGTGAGCCTGGGCAGCGGGGGGACTACGAGCAGTACTTC. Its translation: CAISEPGQRGDYEQYF.

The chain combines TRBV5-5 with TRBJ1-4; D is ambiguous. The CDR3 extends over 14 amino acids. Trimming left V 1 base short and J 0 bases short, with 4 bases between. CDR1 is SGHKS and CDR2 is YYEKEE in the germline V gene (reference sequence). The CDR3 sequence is CASSLRATNEKLFF. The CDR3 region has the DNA TGTGCCAGCAGCTTGAGAGCAACTAATGAAAAACTGTTTTTT.

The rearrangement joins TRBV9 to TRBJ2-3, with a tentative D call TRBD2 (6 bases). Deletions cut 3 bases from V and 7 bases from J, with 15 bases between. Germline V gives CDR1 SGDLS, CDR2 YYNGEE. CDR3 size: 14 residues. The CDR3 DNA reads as TGTGCCAGCAGCGGACTCAGGGACTCTTATACGCAGTATTTT. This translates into CASSGLRDSYTQYF.

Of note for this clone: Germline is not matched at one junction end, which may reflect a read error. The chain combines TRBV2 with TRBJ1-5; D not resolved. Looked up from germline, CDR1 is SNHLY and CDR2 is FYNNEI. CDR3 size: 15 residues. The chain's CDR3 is CASSEEWGSHQPQHF. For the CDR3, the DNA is TGTGCCAGCAGTGAAGAGTGGGGTAGCCATCAGCCCCAGCATTTT. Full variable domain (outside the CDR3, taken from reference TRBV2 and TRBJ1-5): EPEVTQTPSHQVTQMGQEVILRCVPISNHLYFYWYRQILGQKVEFLVSFYNNEISEKSEIFDDQFSVERPDGSNFTLKIRSTKLEDSAMYFCASSEEWGSHQPQHFGDGTRLSIL.